The entry below describes one T cell receptor (beta chain). Its antigen specificity is not known. Base qualities are not provided; no much larger clone lies one nucleotide away. The sample originates from a study of blood T cells in healthy people across ages (dated by TCRdb to between 2014 and 2017). Notes on the research overall: Template switching captured roughly one uniquely barcoded TCR beta cDNA molecule per two T cells in model experiments. The study analyzed two additional independent replicas of 1 million unique cDNA reads from the same blood draw for two donors, one aged 18 to 29 and one aged 80 or older. The donors were split into four age groups: young (average about 16 years), middle-aged (around 40), aged (about 56) and long-lived (approximately 80). Donors of different ages were randomly distributed across sequencing lanes to avoid experimental bias. Age-related changes in TCR beta repertoire diversity were measured in the study by deep sequencing normalized with unique cDNA molecular identifiers. Beyond this particular receptor, the publication reports: Compared with the aged group, the long-lived group had more naive CD4+ T cells, fewer expanded clones and increased TCR diversity, suggesting age selection. Observed TCR beta diversity correlated strongly with the percentage of naive T cells measured by flow cytometry. Estimates of total diversity based on one million sequenced T cells were considered lower bounds and underestimates. Since profiling was done on bulk unsorted PBMCs, naive and antigen-experienced compartments could not be conclusively compared. As age increased, observed TCR beta diversity per million T cells dropped in a roughly linear way, and a significant reduction was already evident by age roughly 36. Donor CMV infection status was unknown, potentially confounding age-related changes in expanded clonotypes.

From the cysteine through the phenylalanine, the CDR3 covers 15 amino acids. This entry keeps only the CDR3 DNA: 45 bases, framed from base 1. CDR1 is given as MNHEY and CDR2 as SVGAGI, both from the germline V gene. After removal of 7 bases from V and 11 bases from J, the junction retains 14 bases not matched to a gene. Receptors were amplified or captured by 5' RACE. Sequencer: Illumina HiSeq 2500. The second PCR ran for roughly 7 to 11 cycles and used a J-beta primer mix along with a sample-barcoded 5' primer. A unique molecular identifier was introduced onto each TCR beta cDNA molecule by a template-switch 5' adaptor carrying 12 random nucleotides. At least 3 million CDR3-containing paired-end reads were obtained from each sample. All of the RNA was converted into first-strand cDNA using the Mint cDNA synthesis kit, with a TRBC-specific oligonucleotide serving as the primer. Following uracil-DNA glycosylase treatment, all cDNA underwent a first 18-cycle PCR with the universal primers M1SS and BC2_uni_R. In the authors' own workflow: For normalization, 1 million high-quality reads were randomly selected from each sample, with every read carrying a distinct molecular identifier. Instead of being binned into consensus sequences, reads that shared molecular identifiers were thrown out. MiTCR, set to a Q25 quality threshold and the strictest error-elimination algorithm, was used for CDR3 identification, clonotype clustering and error correction. Lower-bound total TCR beta diversity was estimated with a nonparametric unseen species model using Euler transformation. The public reads were quality trimmed at Q25 with fastp and then assembled into clones with MiXCR by TCRdb, keeping productive beta chains. Rows with a matching CDR3 protein are joined into one entry that keeps the most common DNA and genes. TCRdb's processing, not the authors' own work, is the source of the V and J calls. The sample yields approximately 940,000 distinct CDR3 sequences; around 49% were counted once. The ten largest clones capture roughly 13% of the sample.

The donors were roughly 40 Caucasian individuals from Russia, aged roughly 6 to 100 years, who were systemically healthy. Each donor gave 8 to 10 milliliters of peripheral blood, drawn into EDTA-treated Vacutainer tubes. Ficoll-Paque density-gradient centrifugation was used to isolate PBMCs, with at least 6.5 million per sample. Total RNA was extracted from PBMCs with Trizol reagent, with at least 6 micrograms obtained per sample. For every donor, flow cytometry on a PBMC aliquot measured the percentage of naive CD45RAhigh/CD27high T cells. The rearranged chain carries TRBV6-5 and TRBJ2-5; 12 bases in the middle match TRBD2. This clonotype was sampled from a man aged 25 to 45 in good health. The specimen sequenced was blood. The CDR3 has the sequence CASTELAGGPNEQYF. The DNA sequence follows: TGTGCCAGCACCGAGCTAGCGGGGGGGCCCAATGAGCAGTACTTC.